One and the same sample provided the 25 T cell receptor beta chains below, sequenced in a study of blood T cell repertoires in COVID-19. Using immunoSEQ multiplex PCR, the repertoire was profiled, and TCRdb retains in-frame clones only, with some absent. Of a few hundred thousand clones listed, roughly 85% are singletons. The sequenced sample consisted of PBMCs or T cells enriched from blood (not recorded which). These receptors all come from a woman younger than 45 who had recovered from COVID-19.

J is TRBJ1-5 and V is TRBV4-2; the match to TRBD1 covers 8 bases. J was trimmed by 6 bases and V by 1 base; bases with no gene match: 5. The CDR3 sequence is 15 residues long. The germline V gene encodes CDR1 LGHNA and CDR2 YNFKEQ. CDR3: CASSQAVDRGQPQHF. For the CDR3, the DNA is TGTGCCAGCAGCCAAGCCGTTGACAGGGGTCAGCCCCAGCATTTT.

The V call is TRBV27, the J call TRBJ1-4; 7 bases line up with TRBD1. Trimming took 6 bases from V and 7 from J; bases not matched to a gene: 11. The CDR3 is 15 residues long. The V gene's germline CDR1 is MNHEY and CDR2 SMNVEV (reference sequence). In nucleotides, the CDR3 is TGTGCCAGCAGAAACGGTGACAGGGTGGGTGAAAAACTGTTTTTT. It yields the protein CASRNGDRVGEKLFF.

The chain has TRBV3-1 (or the pseudogene TRBV3-2) and TRBJ1-4; 7 bases are shared with TRBD1. V lost 4 bases and J lost 10; bases outside the gene matches: 9. The CDR3 has 14 amino acids. The germline gives CDR1 LGHDT, CDR2 YNNKEL (reference sequence). The CDR3 protein is CASSPIDRVGKLFF. The CDR3 coding sequence is TGTGCCAGCAGCCCTATCGACAGGGTTGGAAAACTGTTTTTT.

The J gene is TRBJ2-5, the V gene TRBV27, with TRBD1 identical over 7 bases. The V gene end was trimmed by 10 bases and the J gene end by 0 bases; junction bases not matched to a gene: 11. This CDR3 has 15 residues. CDR1 is MNHEY and CDR2 is SMNVEV in the germline V gene (reference sequence). CDR3 sequence reads: CATQTGALYQETQYF. The CDR3 DNA reads TGTGCCACCCAAACAGGGGCCCTGTACCAAGAGACCCAGTACTTC.

The chain couples TRBV14 to TRBJ1-2; D gene uncertain. V lost 1 base, J lost 3 bases, and 9 bases lay in between. CDR1 and CDR2 (germline): SGHDN, FVKESK. The CDR3 runs to 14 residues. CDR3 residues: CASSQGLADYGYTF. DNA of the CDR3: TGTGCCAGCAGCCAAGGATTGGCGGACTATGGCTACACCTTC.

The chain joins TRBV10-3 to TRBJ2-5, with a tentative D call TRBD2 (5 bases). The CDR3 is 13 amino acids. V was pared by 4 bases and J by 5 bases, with 11 bases between. CDR1 and CDR2 from the germline V gene are ENHRY and SYGVKD. The CDR3 spells CAISVRVEETQYF. The CDR3 bases are TGTGCCATCAGTGTGAGGGTTGAGGAGACCCAGTACTTC.

The chain uses TRBV27 and TRBJ1-5; D perhaps matches TRBD1 (6 bases). The V gene's germline CDR1 is MNHEY and CDR2 SMNVEV (reference sequence). Trimming took off 5 bases at V and 3 bases at J, with 14 bases between the two ends. The CDR3 length is 15 residues. The CDR3 DNA is TGTGCCAGCAGTCTTAGTACAGGGCTCAATCAGCCCCAGCATTTT. It is translated as CASSLSTGLNQPQHF.

The chain recombines TRBV20-1 with TRBJ1-4; D is undetermined. This CDR3 contains 11 residues. Germline-derived CDR1 and CDR2 are DFQATT and SNEGSKA (reference sequence). Trimming removed 1 base from V and 17 bases from J, with 14 bases in between. In nucleotides, the CDR3 is TGCAGTGCTAGAGCCGCCAGCGAGTTATTTTTT. Its translation is CSARAASELFF.

J is TRBJ2-1 and V is TRBV5-4, with 7 bases aligning to TRBD2. CDR3 length: 17 residues. V shed 4 bases, J shed 6 bases, and the junction held 16 bases outside the gene matches. Germline assignment: CDR1 SGHNT and CDR2 YYREEE (reference sequence). CDR3 coding DNA: TGTGCCAGCAGCCACATTGGTAAGCGGGGAGTCCTCAATGAGCAGTTCTTC. Translated: CASSHIGKRGVLNEQFF.

The chain combines TRBV5-1 with TRBJ1-4; no clear D. The CDR3 is made up of 13 amino acids. CDR1 and CDR2 from the germline V gene are SGHRS and YFSETQ. Trimming removed 2 bases at V and 5 bases at J, with 7 bases between. For the CDR3, the DNA is TGCGCCAGCAGCTTCCAGGTCAATGAAAAACTGTTTTTT. As protein: CASSFQVNEKLFF.

This rearrangement joins TRBV7-8 to TRBJ1-1; 10 bases align to TRBD1. V lost 5 bases to trimming and J lost 2 bases; unmatched junction nucleotides: 11. This CDR3 is built from 17 residues. CDR1 and CDR2 from the germline V gene are SGHVS and FQNEAQ. In DNA form, the CDR3 reads TGTGCCAGCAGCCTAGAGGCCGGGACAGGGGCTAACACTGAAGCTTTCTTT. Encoded protein: CASSLEAGTGANTEAFF.

J is TRBJ2-6 and V is TRBV5-6; no clear D gene. Trimming shortened V by 0 bases and J by 0 bases, and 7 bases separated the two germline ends. Germline loops: CDR1 SGHDT, CDR2 YYEEEE. The length of the CDR3 is 16 residues. The CDR3 here is CASSLGLPSGANVLTF. As DNA, the CDR3 is TGTGCCAGCAGCTTGGGACTTCCCTCTGGGGCCAACGTCCTGACTTTC. The whole variable domain, filled in from reference TRBV5-6 and TRBJ2-6, reads DAGVTQSPTHLIKTRGQQVTLRCSPKSGHDTVSWYQQALGQGPQFIFQYYEEEERQRGNFPDRFSGHQFPNYSSELNVNALLLGDSALYLCASSLGLPSGANVLTFGAGSRLTVL.

The chain carries TRBV18 and TRBJ1-4; no reliable D call. CDR1 and CDR2 (germline): KGHSH, LQKENI. V was cut by 2 bases and J by 6 bases, with 13 bases left in between. The CDR3 sequence is 15 residues long. CDR3 DNA: TGTGCCAGCTCACCAATGCTGGGTCAGGATGAAAAACTGTTTTTT. As protein: CASSPMLGQDEKLFF.

The chain is built from TRBV6-5 and TRBJ1-4; 7 nucleotides line up with TRBD1. Germline CDR1 MNHEY, CDR2 SVGAGI. J was trimmed by 4 bases and V by 7 bases; bases with no gene match: 6. This CDR3 has 14 residues. The CDR3 nucleotides read TGTGCCAGCACCCAGACAGGGTTTAATGAAAAACTGTTTTTT. It encodes CASTQTGFNEKLFF.

V usage is TRBV5-1 and J usage is TRBJ2-1, with D tentatively TRBD1 (5 bases). The CDR3 has 14 amino acids. CDR1 and CDR2 from the germline V gene are SGHRS and YFSETQ. The ends were cut back, 0 bases at V and 8 bases at J, with 12 bases in the middle. CDR3: CASSLAQGADEQFF. The CDR3 coding sequence is TGCGCCAGCAGCTTGGCGCAAGGGGCCGATGAGCAGTTCTTC.

This chain links TRBV19 with TRBJ1-4, with 7 bases fitting TRBD1. The J segment lost 3 bases and the V segment lost 5 bases, leaving 6 bases of the junction unmatched. The germline V gene has CDR1 LNHDA and CDR2 SQIVND (reference sequence). The CDR3 length is 15 residues. The CDR3 sequence: CASSPGQTANEKLFF. The CDR3 nucleotides are TGTGCCAGTAGTCCGGGACAGACCGCTAATGAAAAACTGTTTTTT.

The genes are TRBV29-1 and TRBJ2-7; possible D gene TRBD1, 6 bases. The V and J ends lost 5 bases and 2 bases respectively, with 13 bases between them. This CDR3 contains 13 residues. Germline CDR1 SQVTM, CDR2 ANQGSEA. The chain's CDR3 is CSVSGTITYEQYF. As DNA, the CDR3 is TGCAGCGTTTCCGGGACAATTACCTACGAGCAGTACTTC.

The genes are TRBV12-1 and TRBJ2-5; TRBD2, the table's D call, was not compared with the DNA. TRBV12-1 is assigned pseudogene status. The CDR3 is made up of 12 amino acids. In nucleotides, the CDR3 is TGTGCCAGCAGCAGAGGGAGGGAGACCCAGTACTTC. Its protein product is CASSRGRETQYF.

The rearrangement uses TRBV19 and TRBJ1-2; maybe TRBD1 (5 bases). The germline CDR1 and CDR2 sequences are LNHDA and SQIVND (reference sequence). This CDR3 has 14 amino acids. The germline V and J ends were trimmed by 3 bases and 3 bases, with 11 bases remaining between them. The CDR3 loop reads CASSIIGGDYGYTF. In DNA, the CDR3 is TGTGCCAGTAGTATTATCGGGGGAGACTATGGCTACACCTTC.

The V call is TRBV29-1, the J call TRBJ2-1; 10 bases align to TRBD2. This CDR3 has 14 amino acids. V lost 8 bases to trimming and J lost 6 bases; unmatched junction nucleotides: 10. Germline V gives CDR1 SQVTM, CDR2 ANQGSEA. CDR3 region: CSHSLAGVGNEQFF. CDR3 sequence (DNA): TGCAGCCACTCGCTAGCGGGAGTAGGCAATGAGCAGTTCTTC.

The chain carries TRBV20-1 and TRBJ2-7; D remains ambiguous. This CDR3 spans 10 amino acids. CDR1 DFQATT and CDR2 SNEGSKA come from the germline V gene (reference sequence). Trimming removed 3 bases from V and 3 bases from J, with 3 bases in between. The CDR3 region is CSASRYEQYF. The DNA for the CDR3 is TGCAGTGCTAGCCGCTACGAGCAGTACTTC.

V gene TRBV5-4 combines with J gene TRBJ2-4, with D tentatively TRBD1 (5 bases). CDR1 and CDR2 from the germline V gene are SGHNT and YYREEE (reference sequence). The CDR3 is 15 residues long. The V end was cut by 2 bases, the J end by 5 bases, with 14 bases between. CDR3 sequence reads: CASSFGFGAQNIQYF. The CDR3 DNA reads TGTGCCAGCAGCTTTGGGTTTGGGGCGCAAAACATTCAGTACTTC.

The chain recombines TRBV2 with TRBJ2-3; a possible D gene is TRBD1 (5 bases). CDR3 length: 15 residues. V was cut by 3 bases and J by 0 bases, with 10 bases left in between. Per the germline V gene, CDR1 is SNHLY and CDR2 is FYNNEI. CDR3 loop: CASSEGPTSTDTQYF. The CDR3 DNA sequence: TGTGCCAGCAGTGAGGGGCCCACGAGCACAGATACGCAGTATTTT.

This sequence joins TRBV30 and TRBJ1-3; D call uncertain. V lost 0 bases and J lost 4, with 10 bases in between. Per germline, CDR1 GTSNPN and CDR2 SVGIG (reference sequence). CDR3 length: 14 residues. The CDR3 DNA is TGTGCCTGGAGTGTAGCGTCAGCCGGAAACACCATATATTTT. Amino acids: CAWSVASAGNTIYF.

V usage is TRBV30 and J usage is TRBJ1-3; no definite D call. Deletions cut 1 base from V and 2 bases from J, with 9 bases between. The CDR3 extends over 14 amino acids. Germline CDR1 GTSNPN, CDR2 SVGIG (reference sequence). The CDR3 spells CAWSGVAAGNTIYF. DNA for the CDR3: TGTGCCTGGAGTGGGGTGGCGGCTGGAAACACCATATATTTT.